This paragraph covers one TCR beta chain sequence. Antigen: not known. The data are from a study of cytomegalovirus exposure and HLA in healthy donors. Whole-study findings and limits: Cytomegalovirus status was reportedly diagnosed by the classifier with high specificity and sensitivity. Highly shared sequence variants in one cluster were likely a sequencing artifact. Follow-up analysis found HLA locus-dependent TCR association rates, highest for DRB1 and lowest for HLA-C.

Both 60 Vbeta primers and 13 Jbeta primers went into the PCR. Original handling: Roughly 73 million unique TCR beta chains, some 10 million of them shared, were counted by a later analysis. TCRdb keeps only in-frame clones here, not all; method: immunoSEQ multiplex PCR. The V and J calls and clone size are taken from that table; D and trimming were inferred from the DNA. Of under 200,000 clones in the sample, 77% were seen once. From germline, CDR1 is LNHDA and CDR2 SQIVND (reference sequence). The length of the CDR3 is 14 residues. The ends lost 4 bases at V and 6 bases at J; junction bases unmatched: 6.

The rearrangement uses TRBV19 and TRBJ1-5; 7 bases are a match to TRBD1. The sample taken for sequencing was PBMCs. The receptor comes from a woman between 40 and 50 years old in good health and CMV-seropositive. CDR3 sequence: CASSTQGVPQPQHF. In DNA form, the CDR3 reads TGTGCCAGTAGTACTCAGGGGGTGCCTCAGCCCCAGCATTTT. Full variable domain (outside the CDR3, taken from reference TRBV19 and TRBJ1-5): DGGITQSPKYLFRKEGQNVTLSCEQNLNHDAMYWYRQDPGQGLRLIYYSQIVNDFQKGDIAEGYSVSREKKESFPLTVTSAQKNPTAFYLCASSTQGVPQPQHFGDGTRLSIL.